Below, one T cell receptor (beta chain) is given with its context. Its antigen is as yet unknown. The sample originates from a study of cytomegalovirus exposure and HLA in healthy donors. The primer mix had 60 Vbeta and 13 Jbeta primers. Sequencing used immunoSEQ multiplex PCR; TCRdb keeps in-frame clones, though not all of them. The data show a few hundred thousand clones, around nine tenths seen once. The V gene's germline CDR1 is MNHEY and CDR2 SMNVEV (reference sequence). V lost 1 base and J 7 bases, leaving 8 bases between the germline ends. CDR3 length equals 14 residues. Overall study findings and caveats: A later examination showed that TCR association rates differed by HLA locus, with DRB1 most and HLA-C fewest. In an earlier analysis, in about 530 donors, most V segments appeared productive either ~87% or ~30% of the time.

This chain links TRBV27 with TRBJ1-6, with no clear D. This receptor was obtained from a girl aged 2-10 years in good health and CMV-seronegative. The sequencing input was PBMCs. CDR3 nucleotide sequence: TGTGCCAGCAGTTTATTAAGCTTAAATTCACCCCTCCACTTT. This sequence encodes CASSLLSLNSPLHF.